The present TCR beta chain was sequenced within a study of blood T cell repertoires in COVID-19. Study overall: Sample material is recorded as cDNA or gDNA derived from T cells, B-cell-depleted T cells, or PBMCs.

Only one count was recorded for this clone. Methods used by the authors: Counts of nucleated cells, estimated from reference gene primer amplification, were obtained. Measured with immunoSEQ multiplex PCR; TCRdb has only the in-frame clones, and not every one. That table furnishes V, J and clone size, whereas the DNA furnished D and trimming. The sample includes 110,000 or so clones, about 87% of them seen just once. The V gene end was trimmed by 3 bases and the J gene end by 2 bases; junction bases not matched to a gene: 4. This CDR3 contains 15 residues. Germline V gene sequence: CDR1 SGHKS, CDR2 YYEKEE (reference sequence).

The rearrangement links TRBV5-5 to TRBJ1-5; 8 positions match TRBD1. The sequencing input was peripheral blood. This clonotype originated in a woman in her forties or fifties with acute or convalescent COVID-19. DNA of the CDR3: TGTGCCAGCAGCTACCTGACAGGGGGCAATCAGCCCCAGCATTTT. Protein sequence: CASSYLTGGNQPQHF.